The 17 T cell receptor beta chains listed next were all sequenced from one sample in a study of T cell repertoires in aging, cancer and after chemotherapy. Multiplex touch-down PCR with TRB-A/B primers amplified rearranged V-D-J TRB sequences. TCRdb redid the calling of the multiplex PCR reads with MiXCR, one entry per CDR3 protein. The sample records about 2,900 distinct CDR3 sequences, roughly a fifth being singletons. Amplification of TCR beta used genomic DNA extracted from peripheral blood. What was sequenced was blood. All receptors derive from a human donor with a solid tumor.

The V and J genes are TRBV7-9 and TRBJ1-1, with D possibly being TRBD1 (6 bases). The CDR3 is 14 amino acids. V was trimmed by 5 bases and J by 5 bases, leaving 15 bases between them. Germline V gene sequence: CDR1 SEHNR, CDR2 FQNEAQ (reference sequence). The CDR3 DNA sequence: TGTGCCAGCAGCGCTACAGGGAGTCCGACTGAAGCTTTCTTT. Translation gives CASSATGSPTEAFF.

Sample share makes this clonotype medium-sized. The rearrangement links TRBV19 to TRBJ2-5; 9 nucleotides agree with TRBD1. CDR3 length: 13 residues. Losses at the gene ends were 7 bases for V and 5 bases for J; bases not matched to a gene: 5. Germline V gene data show CDR1 as LNHDA and CDR2 as SQIVND (reference sequence). CDR3 nucleotides: TGTGCCAGTAAAAGGACAGGGGTGGAGACCCAGTACTTC. It codes for CASKRTGVETQYF.

This clonotype is classed as medium-sized (0.01 to 0.1%). The rearrangement joins TRBV7-2 to TRBJ2-2; a weak D match, TRBD2 (6 bases). Germline lookup yields CDR1 SGHTA and CDR2 FQGNSA. This CDR3 has 18 amino acids. The V and J ends lost 1 base and 6 bases respectively, with 21 bases between them. This CDR3 reads CASSLGRGAAHLAGELFF. CDR3 DNA: TGTGCCAGCAGCTTAGGCCGCGGGGCCGCGCATTTAGCCGGGGAGCTGTTTTTT.

The chain employs TRBV7-9 and TRBJ2-3; unclear D gene. The CDR3 covers 13 residues. Germline V lookup: CDR1 SEHNR, CDR2 FQNEAQ (reference sequence). Trimming removed 5 bases at V and 7 bases at J, with 13 bases between. The CDR3 region is CASSQSEFNTQYF. In DNA form, the CDR3 reads TGTGCCAGCAGCCAGAGCGAGTTTAATACGCAGTATTTT.

V gene TRBV5-4 combines with J gene TRBJ1-6; no reliable D call. The length of the CDR3 is 16 residues. Germline V gene data show CDR1 as SGHNT and CDR2 as YYREEE (reference sequence). V lost 0 bases, J lost 0 bases, and 7 bases lay in between. CDR3: CASSLERSSYNSPLHF. CDR3 coding DNA: TGTGCCAGCAGCTTGGAAAGGAGCTCCTATAATTCACCCCTCCACTTT.

This clonotype showed up just once. The chain combines TRBV6-1 with TRBJ2-7; D might be TRBD1 (5 bases). Trimming shortened V by 7 bases and J by 3 bases, and 16 bases separated the two germline ends. The CDR3 sequence is 14 residues long. CDR1 and CDR2 (germline): MNHNS, SASEGT. For the CDR3, the DNA is TGTGCCAGCATCCCAGGGATAGTCGGCTACGAGCAGTACTTC. It is translated as CASIPGIVGYEQYF.

Notes on this clonotype: The junction departs from germline at one end; a sequencing error may be responsible. The chain links TRBV20-1 to TRBJ1-2; 8 nucleotides line up with TRBD1. Germline V gene lookup returns CDR1 DFQATT and CDR2 SNEGSKA (reference sequence). CDR3 length equals 17 residues. The CDR3 DNA sequence: TGCAATGCTAGAGTTTTCGGACAGGGATCACACAACTATGGCTACACCTTC. This codes for CNARVFGQGSHNYGYTF.

Only one count was recorded for this clonotype. The chain carries TRBV19 and TRBJ1-2, with D maybe TRBD1 (6 bases). CDR1 is LNHDA, CDR2 SQIVND, per germline (reference sequence). This CDR3 spans 15 amino acids. Trimming cost V 7 bases and J 7 bases, with 22 bases left between them. The CDR3 loop is CASTPRGGDRGGYTF. In DNA, the CDR3 is TGTGCCAGTACCCCGCGGGGGGGCGACAGAGGTGGCTACACCTTC. Full variable domain (outside the CDR3, taken from reference TRBV19 and TRBJ1-2): DGGITQSPKYLFRKEGQNVTLSCEQNLNHDAMYWYRQDPGQGLRLIYYSQIVNDFQKGDIAEGYSVSREKKESFPLTVTSAQKNPTAFYLCASTPRGGDRGGYTFGSGTRLTVV.

By its share, this clonotype is large. The V call is TRBV19, the J call TRBJ1-2, with 9 bases that match TRBD1. The germline V gene has CDR1 LNHDA and CDR2 SQIVND (reference sequence). The CDR3 has 13 residues. J lost 6 bases, V lost 5 bases, and 4 bases had no gene match. DNA for the CDR3: TGTGCCAGTAGTCTGGGGACAGGGAATGGCTACACCTTC. Translated, it gives CASSLGTGNGYTF. The whole variable domain, remainder taken from reference TRBV19 and TRBJ1-2, is DGGITQSPKYLFRKEGQNVTLSCEQNLNHDAMYWYRQDPGQGLRLIYYSQIVNDFQKGDIAEGYSVSREKKESFPLTVTSAQKNPTAFYLCASSLGTGNGYTFGSGTRLTVV.

This clonotype came up a few times. V usage is TRBV12-3 or TRBV12-4 and J usage is TRBJ2-3; weak D call: TRBD2 (7 bases). Trimming pared 6 bases from V and 0 bases from J, leaving 16 bases between. The length of the CDR3 is 16 residues. CDR3 DNA sequence: TGTGCCAGCAGCCTCAACAGGGACTACAGCACAGATACGCAGTATTTT. Translating it yields CASSLNRDYSTDTQYF.

This clonotype was picked up a small number of times. The chain links TRBV5-1 to TRBJ1-1, with D tentatively TRBD1 (5 bases). This CDR3 region has 14 residues. Germline lookup yields CDR1 SGHRS and CDR2 YFSETQ. The V and J ends lost 4 bases and 11 bases respectively, with 21 bases between them. DNA for the CDR3: TGCGCCAGCAGCACCTCTGGGGGGTTTTTTAGGGCTTTCTTT. It translates to CASSTSGGFFRAFF.

This clonotype was observed a few times. The V gene is TRBV9, the J gene TRBJ1-1; D call uncertain. The CDR3 totals 13 residues. The V end was cut by 4 bases, the J end by 5 bases, with 12 bases between. CDR1 is SGDLS, CDR2 YYNGEE, per germline. This CDR3 is CASSPLLGTEAFF. Written as DNA, the CDR3 is TGTGCCAGCAGCCCCCTGCTCGGGACTGAAGCTTTCTTT.

In this sample, this clonotype turned up a few times. CDR3 residues: CSAFGSGLQETQYF. As DNA, the CDR3 is TGCAGTGCTTTCGGGTCGGGGCTCCAAGAGACCCAGTACTTC. The chain has TRBV20-1 and TRBJ2-5; D is possibly TRBD1 or TRBD2 (5 bases each). Germline V gene data show CDR1 as DFQATT and CDR2 as SNEGSKA (reference sequence). V lost 5 bases, J lost 1 base, and 14 bases lay in between. This CDR3 spans 14 amino acids.

This clonotype ranks as medium-sized. V is TRBV30 and J is TRBJ2-7; 15 bases align to TRBD2. Germline V CDR1 and CDR2: GTSNPN, SVGIG (reference sequence). The CDR3 has 17 residues. The trim removed 8 bases at V and 4 bases at J, leaving 15 bases unmatched. Here the CDR3 reads CAGRDTGTSGGKYEQYF. The CDR3 DNA is TGTGCCGGCCGGGACACGGGGACTAGCGGGGGGAAGTACGAGCAGTACTTC.

This clonotype counts as large. The chain combines TRBV7-2 with TRBJ2-1; TRBD2 matches 8 bases. Germline V gene sequence: CDR1 SGHTA, CDR2 FQGNSA. J lost 2 bases, V lost 0 bases, and 6 bases had no gene match. This CDR3 has 17 residues. The CDR3 DNA follows: TGTGCCAGCAGCTTAGCTGTTGCGGGGGGAACCTACAATGAGCAGTTCTTC. Translated: CASSLAVAGGTYNEQFF.

This clonotype is medium-sized (0.01 to 0.1%). The chain employs TRBV7-2 and TRBJ1-2, with D possibly being TRBD1 (5 bases). The CDR3 runs 16 residues. V lost 1 base and J lost 5, with 17 bases in between. Germline V CDR1 and CDR2: SGHTA, FQGNSA. Written as DNA, the CDR3 is TGTGCCAGCAGCTTAGGGCCCGCCGAGGGGATATATGGCTACACCTTC. Translating it yields CASSLGPAEGIYGYTF.

By share, this clonotype ranks as medium-sized. The chain recombines TRBV5-8 with TRBJ1-5, with D possibly matching TRBD1 (5 bases). This CDR3 contains 15 residues. V was shortened by 0 bases and J by 2 bases, with 9 bases between the two germline ends. Germline V gene data show CDR1 as SGHTS and CDR2 as YDEGEE. This CDR3 reads CASSLDVGGNQPQHF. The CDR3 bases are TGTGCCAGCAGCTTGGATGTGGGGGGCAATCAGCCCCAGCATTTT.